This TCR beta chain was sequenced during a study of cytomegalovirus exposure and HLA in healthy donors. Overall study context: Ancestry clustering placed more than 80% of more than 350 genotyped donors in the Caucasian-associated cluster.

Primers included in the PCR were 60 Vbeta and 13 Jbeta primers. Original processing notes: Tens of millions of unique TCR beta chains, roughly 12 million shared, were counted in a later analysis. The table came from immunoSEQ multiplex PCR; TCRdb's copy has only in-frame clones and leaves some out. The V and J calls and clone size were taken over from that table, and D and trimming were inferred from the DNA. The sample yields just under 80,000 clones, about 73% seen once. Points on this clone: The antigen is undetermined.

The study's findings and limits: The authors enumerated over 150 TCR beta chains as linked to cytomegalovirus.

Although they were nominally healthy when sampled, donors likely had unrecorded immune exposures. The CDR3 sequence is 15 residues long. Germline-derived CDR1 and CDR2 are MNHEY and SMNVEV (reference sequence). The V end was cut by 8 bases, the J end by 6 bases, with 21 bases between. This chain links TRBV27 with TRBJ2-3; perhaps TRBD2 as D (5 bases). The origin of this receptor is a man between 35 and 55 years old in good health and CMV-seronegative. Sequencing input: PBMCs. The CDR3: CASWSIGLAPDTQYF. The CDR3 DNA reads TGTGCCAGCTGGAGTATTGGGCTAGCTCCTGATACGCAGTATTTT.